The entry that follows covers one T cell receptor beta chain sequence. Its antigen remains unidentified. Assay: immunoSEQ multiplex PCR; the TCRdb copy retains only in-frame clones and omits some. In the table there are about a million clones, 76% of which are singletons. The record originates from a study of shared clonotypes between healthy human individuals. General study points: Generally, naive subsets (rather than memory subsets) showed larger estimated richness. Clonotypes shared by all four sorted-subset donors had higher generation probabilities than non-shared clonotypes.

The V and J ends lost 5 bases and 4 bases, in that order; junction bases with no gene match: 7. The CDR3 contains 14 residues. Germline V gene lookup returns CDR1 SNHLY and CDR2 FYNNEI. The clonotype was recovered from a man aged 18-30 years in good health. What was sequenced was memory CD4+ T cells sorted from blood. The subset was: CD45RA-negative fraction. This rearrangement joins TRBV2 to TRBJ1-1, with 7 bases lining up with TRBD1. The CDR3 sequence: CASSFQGEGTEAFF. CDR3 sequence (DNA): TGTGCCAGCAGTTTCCAGGGGGAGGGCACTGAAGCTTTCTTT.